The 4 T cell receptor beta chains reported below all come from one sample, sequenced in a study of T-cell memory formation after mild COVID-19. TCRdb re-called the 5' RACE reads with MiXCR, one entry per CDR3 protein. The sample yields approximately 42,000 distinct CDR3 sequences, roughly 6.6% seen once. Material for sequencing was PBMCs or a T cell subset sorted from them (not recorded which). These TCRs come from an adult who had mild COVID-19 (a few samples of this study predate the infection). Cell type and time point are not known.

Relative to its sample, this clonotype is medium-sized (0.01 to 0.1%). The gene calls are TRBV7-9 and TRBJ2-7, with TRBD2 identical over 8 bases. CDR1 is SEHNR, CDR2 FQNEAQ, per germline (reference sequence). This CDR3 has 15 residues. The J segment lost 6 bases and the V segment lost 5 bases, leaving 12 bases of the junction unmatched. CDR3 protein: CASSVGTSPLSEQYF. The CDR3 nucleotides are TGTGCCAGCAGCGTAGGGACTAGTCCTCTTTCCGAGCAGTACTTC.

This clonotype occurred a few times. The CDR3 bases are TGTGCCTGGACCCCGGGGGAGGCTAACTATGGCTACACCTTC. Protein sequence: CAWTPGEANYGYTF. This chain links TRBV30 with TRBJ1-2; the D gene is possibly TRBD1 (5 bases). Germline-derived CDR1 and CDR2 are GTSNPN and SVGIG (reference sequence). This CDR3 is built from 14 residues. The V end was cut by 4 bases, the J end by 0 bases, with 12 bases between.

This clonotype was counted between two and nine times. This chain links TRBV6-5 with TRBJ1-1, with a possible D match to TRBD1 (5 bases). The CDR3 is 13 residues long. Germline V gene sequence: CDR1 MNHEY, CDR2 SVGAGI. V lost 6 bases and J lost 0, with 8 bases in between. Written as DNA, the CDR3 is TGTGCCAGCAGGGCAGGGATGAACACTGAAGCTTTCTTT. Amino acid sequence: CASRAGMNTEAFF.

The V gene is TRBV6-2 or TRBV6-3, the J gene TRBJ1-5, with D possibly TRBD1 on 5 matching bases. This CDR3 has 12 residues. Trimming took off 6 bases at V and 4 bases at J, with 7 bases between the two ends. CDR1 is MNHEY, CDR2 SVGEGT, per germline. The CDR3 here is CASRTVNQPQHF. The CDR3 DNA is TGTGCCAGCAGGACAGTTAATCAGCCCCAGCATTTT.